The next 22 T cell receptor beta chains were all read from a single sample in a study of preoperative IRX-2 immunotherapy in early breast cancer. Sequenced by immunoSEQ multiplex PCR; TCRdb stores in-frame clones only, minus some. The table lists about 24,000 clones, over 85% of them singletons. Regarding treatment: preoperative locoregional IRX-2 cytokine immunotherapy. Here the sequenced sample was tumor tissue, taken after IRX-2 immunotherapy. The receptors shown here come from a human donor with breast cancer.

This clone was observed once. This chain uses TRBV7-6 with TRBJ1-1; D is ambiguous. CDR3 length: 14 amino acids. Germline CDR1 reads SGHVS; CDR2 reads FNYEAQ. Trimming removed 3 bases from V and 0 bases from J, with 8 bases in between. In DNA, the CDR3 is TGTGCCAGCAGCTTTTCTTCGATGAACACTGAAGCTTTCTTT. This encodes CASSFSSMNTEAFF.

The chain couples TRBV7-9 to TRBJ1-3; perhaps TRBD1 as D (6 bases). V gave up 3 bases and J gave up 3 bases, with 12 bases separating them. The CDR3 contains 15 residues. In germline, CDR1 is SEHNR, CDR2 FQNEAQ (reference sequence). CDR3 nucleotide sequence: TGTGCCAGCAGCTTCCTACAGGGTTTTGGAAACACCATATATTTT. Translating it yields CASSFLQGFGNTIYF.

The chain joins TRBV15 to TRBJ2-1; D remains ambiguous. Trimming removed 3 bases at V and 5 bases at J, with 14 bases between. The CDR3 has 15 amino acids. CDR1 and CDR2 (germline): LNHNV, YYDKDF (reference sequence). The CDR3 loop reads CATSSLGNSDNEQFF. As DNA, the CDR3 is TGTGCCACCAGCAGCCTAGGTAACAGTGACAATGAGCAGTTCTTC.

The V gene is TRBV9, the J gene TRBJ2-2, with 9 bases lining up with TRBD2. Germline values: CDR1 SGDLS, CDR2 YYNGEE. V dropped 0 bases and J dropped 4; count of bases not matched to a gene: 4. There are 16 residues in the CDR3. CDR3 coding DNA: TGTGCCAGCAGCGTAGGTGCGGGGGGGCCCACCGGGGAGCTGTTTTTT. As protein: CASSVGAGGPTGELFF.

The chain recombines TRBV7-9 with TRBJ2-7; 7 positions agree with TRBD2. J lost 2 bases, V lost 6 bases, and 4 bases had no gene match. The CDR3 covers 13 residues. In germline, CDR1 is SEHNR, CDR2 FQNEAQ (reference sequence). The chain's CDR3 is CASSQSGAYEQYF. The CDR3 coding sequence is TGTGCCAGCAGTCAAAGCGGGGCCTACGAGCAGTACTTC.

This chain uses TRBV11-2 with TRBJ2-1; 7 bases fit TRBD2. The CDR3 has 13 residues. The trim removed 5 bases at V and 10 bases at J, leaving 8 bases unmatched. Per the germline V gene, CDR1 is SGHAT and CDR2 is FQNNGV. This CDR3 is CASSQRPGGEQFF. In DNA form, the CDR3 reads TGTGCCAGCAGCCAACGCCCCGGGGGGGAGCAGTTCTTC. The full variable domain, in which reference TRBV11-2 and TRBJ2-1 provide the parts outside the CDR3, is EAGVAQSPRYKIIEKRQSVAFWCNPISGHATLYWYQQILGQGPKLLIQFQNNGVVDDSQLPKDRFSAERLKGVDSTLKIQPAKLEDSAVYLCASSQRPGGEQFFGPGTRLTVL.

The sample holds a few counts of this clone. This chain uses TRBV29-1 with TRBJ2-2; 9 bases match TRBD1. The CDR3 contains 12 residues. Germline V gives CDR1 SQVTM, CDR2 ANQGSEA. V lost 7 bases and J lost 7; bases outside the gene matches: 4. CDR3 amino acids: CSGGQGGGELFF. DNA for the CDR3: TGCAGCGGGGGACAGGGCGGCGGGGAGCTGTTTTTT.

This chain joins TRBV20-1 and TRBJ2-1; D assignment may be TRBD1 or TRBD2 (6 bases each). CDR1 and CDR2 from the germline V gene are DFQATT and SNEGSKA (reference sequence). V lost 6 bases and J 15 bases, leaving 15 bases between the germline ends. The CDR3 runs to 10 residues. Here the CDR3 DNA reads TGCAGTGCCGGCGAGGGGGGCCTGTTCTTC. Residues: CSAGEGGLFF.

The chain employs TRBV4-1 and TRBJ1-4; 7 bases fit TRBD1. The CDR3 has 14 residues. With V trimmed by 4 bases and J by 5 bases, 4 bases remained unmatched. Germline CDR1 and CDR2: MGHRA and YSYEKL. CDR3 region: CASSRDRANEKLFF. CDR3 nucleotide sequence: TGCGCCAGCAGCCGAGACAGGGCGAATGAAAAACTGTTTTTT.

This rearrangement joins TRBV13 to TRBJ2-5; weak D call: TRBD2 (6 bases). This CDR3 has 12 amino acids. Trimming removed 3 bases at V and 5 bases at J, with 7 bases between. CDR1 and CDR2 (germline): PRHDT, FYEKMQ (reference sequence). The CDR3 DNA reads TGTGCCAGCAGCTTTGGGGGGGAGACCCAGTACTTC. Translated, it gives CASSFGGETQYF.

The chain uses TRBV11-2 and TRBJ1-5, with a tentative D call TRBD1 (6 bases). Germline V CDR1 and CDR2: SGHAT, FQNNGV. CDR3 size: 13 residues. Trimming removed 5 bases from V and 3 bases from J, with 8 bases in between. The CDR3 bases are TGTGCCAGCAGCCGGGGACACAATCAGCCCCAGCATTTT. As protein: CASSRGHNQPQHF. The variable domain in full, completed from reference TRBV11-2 and TRBJ1-5, reads EAGVAQSPRYKIIEKRQSVAFWCNPISGHATLYWYQQILGQGPKLLIQFQNNGVVDDSQLPKDRFSAERLKGVDSTLKIQPAKLEDSAVYLCASSRGHNQPQHFGDGTRLSIL.

This chain joins TRBV7-6 and TRBJ2-6; no definite D call. The V end lost 5 bases, the J end lost 0 bases, and 5 bases lay between the germline ends. The CDR3 runs to 14 residues. Germline V gene sequence: CDR1 SGHVS, CDR2 FNYEAQ. The CDR3, as DNA: TGTGCCAGCAGCACCACCTCTGGGGCCAACGTCCTGACTTTC. This codes for CASSTTSGANVLTF.

This clone appeared a few times. The V call is TRBV27, the J call TRBJ1-6; D unclear. CDR1 and CDR2 (germline): MNHEY, SMNVEV (reference sequence). The germline V and J ends were trimmed by 3 bases and 5 bases, with 5 bases remaining between them. CDR3 length: 13 amino acids. The DNA of the CDR3 is TGTGCCAGCAGTTTGCGACATAATTCACCCCTCCACTTT. It translates to CASSLRHNSPLHF.

The J gene is TRBJ2-7, the V gene TRBV6-1, with 7 nucleotides matching TRBD1. Germline V gene lookup returns CDR1 MNHNS and CDR2 SASEGT. The V gene end was trimmed by 7 bases and the J gene end by 2 bases; junction bases not matched to a gene: 11. The CDR3 runs to 15 residues. CDR3 residues: CASKGIRDRAYEQYF. The CDR3 nucleotides are TGTGCCAGCAAAGGGATTCGGGACAGAGCCTACGAGCAGTACTTC.

This clone was counted a single time. The rearrangement uses TRBV7-6 and TRBJ1-1; TRBD1 aligns across 8 bases. V lost 5 bases to trimming and J lost 1 base; unmatched junction nucleotides: 6. The CDR3 has 15 amino acids. Germline-derived CDR1 and CDR2 are SGHVS and FNYEAQ. The chain's CDR3 is CASSLWTGTNTEAFF. The CDR3 DNA reads TGTGCCAGCAGCCTCTGGACAGGGACGAACACTGAAGCTTTCTTT.

This chain links TRBV11-3 with TRBJ1-1, with D tentatively TRBD1 (5 bases). Looked up from germline, CDR1 is SGHNT and CDR2 is YENEEA. V dropped 1 base and J dropped 0 bases, with 9 bases sitting between them. This CDR3 is built from 15 residues. CDR3 sequence: CASSLGGGMNTEAFF. The CDR3 nucleotides are TGTGCCAGCAGCTTAGGCGGGGGTATGAACACTGAAGCTTTCTTT.

The chain combines TRBV18 with TRBJ2-7, with 7 bases lining up with TRBD2. V gave up 3 bases and J gave up 0 bases; unmatched junction bases: 8. The CDR3 spans 16 residues. CDR1 and CDR2 from the germline V gene are KGHSH and LQKENI. For the CDR3, the DNA is TGTGCCAGCTCACCCCCGGGACTAAGGAGCTCCTACGAGCAGTACTTC. Its translation: CASSPPGLRSSYEQYF.

The V call is TRBV13, the J call TRBJ2-1, with 11 bases that match TRBD2. Germline V gene sequence: CDR1 PRHDT, CDR2 FYEKMQ (reference sequence). The V gene end was trimmed by 6 bases and the J gene end by 4 bases; junction bases not matched to a gene: 14. This CDR3 region has 18 residues. The CDR3 spells CASSLSSLAGGPYNEQFF. Written as DNA, the CDR3 is TGTGCCAGCAGTTTGAGCTCGCTAGCGGGGGGTCCTTACAATGAGCAGTTCTTC.

The chain recombines TRBV29-1 with TRBJ2-1; D not resolved. V was trimmed by 7 bases and J by 8 bases, leaving 18 bases between them. Germline V gives CDR1 SQVTM, CDR2 ANQGSEA. The CDR3 spans 13 residues. CDR3 sequence (DNA): TGCAGCGCCGAAAAACAAGATCTCGATGAGCAGTTCTTC. Its translation is CSAEKQDLDEQFF.

This clone was seen more than once but under ten times. The chain recombines TRBV7-9 with TRBJ2-3, with 7 bases lining up with TRBD2. Trimming at V came to 7 bases and at J to 0 bases, leaving 7 bases not matched to a gene. The V gene's germline CDR1 is SEHNR and CDR2 FQNEAQ (reference sequence). The length of the CDR3 is 15 residues. The DNA of the CDR3 is TGTGCCAGCACCCCGGGACTAACTAGCACAGATACGCAGTATTTT. Translation: CASTPGLTSTDTQYF.

The J gene is TRBJ2-7, the V gene TRBV21-1; TRBD2 is the table's D call and was not checked against the DNA. TRBV21-1 has pseudogene status. This CDR3 spans 15 amino acids. Here the CDR3 reads CASSKWAGGRYEQYV. For the CDR3, the DNA is TGTGCCAGCAGCAAATGGGCGGGGGGGCGATACGAGCAGTACGTC.

This clone appeared a single time. The chain links TRBV2 to TRBJ2-1; D is unresolved. V was shortened by 7 bases and J by 2 bases, with 9 bases between the two germline ends. This CDR3 has 13 residues. The germline CDR1 and CDR2 sequences are SNHLY and FYNNEI. CDR3 in amino acids: CASINRAYNEQFF. The CDR3 DNA reads as TGTGCCAGCATCAATAGGGCCTACAATGAGCAGTTCTTC.